What follows are 2 T cell receptor beta chains derived from one specimen sequenced in a study of cytotoxic CD8 clonotypes in ibrutinib-treated CLL. Profiled with immunoSEQ multiplex PCR; TCRdb holds only in-frame clones, not every one. Of around 77,000 clones listed, approximately 80% were seen once; the top ten hold 7.5% to 9.5%. This specimen was PBMCs, taken at disease progression, from a patient treated with ibrutinib. These receptors originate from a human donor with chronic lymphocytic leukemia.

The chain employs TRBV19 and TRBJ2-3, with 9 nucleotides matching TRBD2. This CDR3 is built from 14 residues. The germline V gene has CDR1 LNHDA and CDR2 SQIVND (reference sequence). The trim removed 8 bases at V and 1 base at J, leaving 4 bases unmatched. The CDR3 DNA reads as TGTGCCAGTGTCGGGACTAGCCGCACAGATACGCAGTATTTT. Its translation is CASVGTSRTDTQYF.

The chain employs TRBV7-9 and TRBJ2-1, with 12 bases matching TRBD2. Unmatched junction bases numbered 2, after V lost 5 bases and J lost 3 bases. CDR3 length: 15 amino acids. CDR1 and CDR2 (germline): SEHNR, FQNEAQ (reference sequence). The CDR3 coding sequence is TGTGCCAGCAGCCCACTAGCGGGGGGCTACAATGAGCAGTTCTTC. Translated, it gives CASSPLAGGYNEQFF.